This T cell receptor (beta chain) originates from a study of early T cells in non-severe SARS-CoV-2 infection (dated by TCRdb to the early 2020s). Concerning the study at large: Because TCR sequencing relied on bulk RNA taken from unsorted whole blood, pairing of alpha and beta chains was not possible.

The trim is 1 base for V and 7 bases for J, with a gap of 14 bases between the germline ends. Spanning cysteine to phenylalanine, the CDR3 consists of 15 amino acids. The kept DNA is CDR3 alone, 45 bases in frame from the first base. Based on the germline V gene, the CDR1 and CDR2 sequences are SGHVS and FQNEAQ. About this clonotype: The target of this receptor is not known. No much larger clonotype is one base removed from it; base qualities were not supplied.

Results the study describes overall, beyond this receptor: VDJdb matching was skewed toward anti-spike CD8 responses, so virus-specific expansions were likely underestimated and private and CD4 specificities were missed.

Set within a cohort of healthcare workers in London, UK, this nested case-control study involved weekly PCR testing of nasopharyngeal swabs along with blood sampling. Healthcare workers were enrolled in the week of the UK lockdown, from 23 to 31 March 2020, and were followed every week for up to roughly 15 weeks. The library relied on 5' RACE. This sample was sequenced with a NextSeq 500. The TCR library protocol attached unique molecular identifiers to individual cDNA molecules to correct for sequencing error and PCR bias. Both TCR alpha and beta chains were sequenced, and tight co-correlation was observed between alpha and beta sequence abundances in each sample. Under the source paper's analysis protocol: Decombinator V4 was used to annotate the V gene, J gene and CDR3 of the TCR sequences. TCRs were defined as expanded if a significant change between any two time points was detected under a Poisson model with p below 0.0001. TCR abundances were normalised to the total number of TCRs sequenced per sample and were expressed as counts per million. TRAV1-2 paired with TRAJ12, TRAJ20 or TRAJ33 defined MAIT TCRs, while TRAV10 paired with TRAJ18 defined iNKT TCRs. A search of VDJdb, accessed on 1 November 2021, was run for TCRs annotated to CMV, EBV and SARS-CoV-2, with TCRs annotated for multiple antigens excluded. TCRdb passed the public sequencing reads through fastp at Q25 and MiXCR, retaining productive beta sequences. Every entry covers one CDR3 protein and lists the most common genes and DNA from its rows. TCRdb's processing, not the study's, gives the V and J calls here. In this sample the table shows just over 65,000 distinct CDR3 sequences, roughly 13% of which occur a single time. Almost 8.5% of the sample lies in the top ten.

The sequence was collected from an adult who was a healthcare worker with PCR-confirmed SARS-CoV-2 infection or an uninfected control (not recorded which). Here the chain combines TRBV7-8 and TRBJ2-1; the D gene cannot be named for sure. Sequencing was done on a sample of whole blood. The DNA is TGTGCCAGCAGCTTAGAGGACGTCGTAGGGAATGAGCAGTTCTTC. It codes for CASSLEDVVGNEQFF.